This is a list of T cell receptor beta chains from one sample in a study of molecular identifiers for immune sequencing clone quantification. One entry per CDR3 protein results from TCRdb running MiXCR on the PCR reads. Found here are approximately 20,000 distinct CDR3 sequences, 20% to 25% of them singletons; the top ten hold 5.5% to 7%. The sequenced material came from naive CD8+ T cells from blood, with Jurkat cell RNA spiked in. These receptors all come from a human donor in good health. Some libraries in this study had Jurkat cell RNA spiked in. Both conserved end residues are part of each CDR3. Fields, in order: V gene, clone size, J gene, D gene, CDR3 DNA, CDR3 protein. D genes are given only for firm matches. Not every row has a clone size; where given, it reads once, few, many or a size class.

TRBV11-2	.	TRBJ2-5	.	TGTGCCAGCAGCCGGGGCAGCGAGACCCAGTACTTC	CASSRGSETQYF
TRBV12-3/TRBV12-4	few	TRBJ1-1	TRBD1	TGTGCCAGCAGTTCCAGGGGGAGGAACACTGAAGCTTTCTTT	CASSSRGRNTEAFF
TRBV10-3	medium-sized	TRBJ2-4	.	TGTGCCATCAGTGATGAGAGACCCCGGGCCAAAAACATTCAGTACTTC	CAISDERPRAKNIQYF
TRBV12-3/TRBV12-4	many	TRBJ2-7	.	TGTGCCAGCAGTTTAGGGGATCTCTCCTACGAGCAGTACTTC	CASSLGDLSYEQYF
TRBV14	few	TRBJ2-1	TRBD2	TGTGCCAGCAGCCAAGATAGGGGACTAGGCTCCTACAATGAGCAGTTCTTC	CASSQDRGLGSYNEQFF
TRBV25-1	few	TRBJ1-1	.	TGTGCCAGCAGTCCCACCGGGGGTGAAGCTTTCTTT	CASSPTGGEAFF
TRBV27	.	TRBJ2-5	.	TGTGCCAGCGCCTTATGGTCGGGGGAGACCCAGTACTTC	CASALWSGETQYF
TRBV28	many	TRBJ2-5	.	TGTGCCAGCTCTGCGGAGAACCTCCAAGAGACCCAGTACTTC	CASSAENLQETQYF
TRBV29-1	medium-sized	TRBJ2-1	.	TGCAGCGTTGCCGACAATGAGCAGTTCTTC	CSVADNEQFF
TRBV7-2	many	TRBJ2-7	TRBD1	TGTGCCAGCAGCTTCCGGGACAGGCTCTACGAGCAGTACTTC	CASSFRDRLYEQYF
TRBV6-1	many	TRBJ2-3	TRBD2	TGTGCCAGCAGTGAATCCCTAGCGGGAGGTACGCAGTATTTT	CASSESLAGGTQYF
TRBV9	many	TRBJ2-1	TRBD2	TGTGCCAGCAGCGCGTCGCTAGCGGGAGTTAAAAATGAGCAGTTCTTC	CASSASLAGVKNEQFF
TRBV25-1	many	TRBJ1-2	.	TGTGCCAGCAGTGAACAGCCCAACTATGGCTACACCTTC	CASSEQPNYGYTF
TRBV12-3/TRBV12-4	few	TRBJ2-1	TRBD1	TGTGCCAGCAGTTTAGGGACAGGGCCCTATGAGCAGTTCTTC	CASSLGTGPYEQFF
TRBV14	many	TRBJ2-1	.	TGTGCCAGCAGCTGGGGGGGCCTCGATGAGCAGTTCTTC	CASSWGGLDEQFF
TRBV20-1	many	TRBJ2-7	.	TGCAGTGCTAGAGACCAGGGCAGCTACACCTACGAGCAGTACTTC	CSARDQGSYTYEQYF
TRBV12-3/TRBV12-4	many	TRBJ2-7	.	TGTGCCAGCAGCCCCGGGACGGTATACGAGCAGTACTTC	CASSPGTVYEQYF
TRBV5-1	medium-sized	TRBJ2-5	.	TGCGCCAGCAGCTGGTCGGGCCAGCAAGAGACCCAGTACTTC	CASSWSGQQETQYF
TRBV24-1	.	TRBJ1-2	.	TGTGCCACCAGTGACCGACAAGGGGACTATGGCTACACCTTC	CATSDRQGDYGYTF
TRBV6-2/TRBV6-3	many	TRBJ2-1	.	TGTGCCAGCAGTTACCCAAGGACTAACGGGGATGAGCAGTTCTTC	CASSYPRTNGDEQFF
TRBV20-1	few	TRBJ2-5	.	TGCAGTGCTAGTCGCGAGAATCAAGAGACCCAGTACTTC	CSASRENQETQYF
TRBV6-2/TRBV6-3	many	TRBJ2-3	.	TGTGCCAGCCTTTCATATAGCGAAAGCACAGATACGCAGTATTTT	CASLSYSESTDTQYF
TRBV4-3	many	TRBJ1-5	.	TGCGCCAGCAGCCAAGATCGGGGTTATCAGCCCCAGCATTTT	CASSQDRGYQPQHF
TRBV7-8	many	TRBJ2-7	.	TGTGCCAGCACGGAAGGGGGGTACACCTACGAGCAGTACTTC	CASTEGGYTYEQYF
TRBV4-1	.	TRBJ2-2	.	TGCGCCAGCAGCCAGAAAGGGCACACCGGGGAGCTGTTTTTT	CASSQKGHTGELFF
TRBV14	.	TRBJ2-7	.	TGTGCCAGCAGCCAAGCCACCCGGGGCGGACTCTCCTACGAGCAGTACTTC	CASSQATRGGLSYEQYF
TRBV13	many	TRBJ2-1	.	TGTGCCAGCAGCTCACGCCGGGACTCCCCCCACAATGAGCAGTTCTTC	CASSSRRDSPHNEQFF
TRBV28	many	TRBJ2-3	.	TGTGCCAGCCGCCTGGCAGCGGAGGGGGTAGATACGCAGTATTTT	CASRLAAEGVDTQYF
TRBV6-4	many	TRBJ2-7	.	TGTGCCAGCACCGGGACAGACTCTAGCGTTGGTTTCTACGAGCAGTACTTC	CASTGTDSSVGFYEQYF
TRBV7-6	few	TRBJ2-7	TRBD2	TGTGCCAGCAGGCAGACTAGCGGGGGACCCTACGAGCAGTACTTC	CASRQTSGGPYEQYF
TRBV12-3/TRBV12-4	.	TRBJ2-7	.	TGTGCCAGCAGTTTCACAGGGTTAGGAGAGCAGTACTTC	CASSFTGLGEQYF
TRBV28	many	TRBJ2-2	.	TGTGCCAGCAGTTTCTCGGGGGCCGGCACCGGGGAGCTGTTTTTT	CASSFSGAGTGELFF
TRBV15	many	TRBJ2-1	.	TGTGCCACCAGCAAAGAGCAGGGATACAATGAGCAGTTCTTC	CATSKEQGYNEQFF
TRBV29-1	many	TRBJ2-1	TRBD2	TGCAGCGTTGAAGGGGCTAGCGGGAATTACAATGAGCAGTTCTTC	CSVEGASGNYNEQFF
TRBV7-2	many	TRBJ2-5	.	TGTGCCAGCAGCTTTTTGTCCGGAGTGGGAGAGACCCAGTACTTC	CASSFLSGVGETQYF
TRBV14	few	TRBJ2-1	TRBD1	TGTGCCAGCAGCCAAACAGGGGTTAAGGACTATGAGCAGTTCTTC	CASSQTGVKDYEQFF
TRBV6-2/TRBV6-3	.	TRBJ2-7	.	TGTGCCAGCAGTTACCCCCAGGGCTACGAGCAGTACTTC	CASSYPQGYEQYF
TRBV5-6	few	TRBJ1-5	.	TGTGCCAGCAGCTCGTCCCGGGACTGGGTTGGTCAGCCCCAGCATTTT	CASSSSRDWVGQPQHF
TRBV11-3	many	TRBJ2-2	.	TGTGCCAGCAGCTTTCTAGCAGACACCGGGGAGCTGTTTTTT	CASSFLADTGELFF
TRBV20-1	many	TRBJ2-7	.	TGCAGTGCCTCGGAGGGCACCTCCTACGAGCAGTACTTC	CSASEGTSYEQYF
TRBV15	.	TRBJ2-7	.	TGTGCCGCCAGCAGAGCCGGGCCTCACTACGAGCAGTACTTC	CAASRAGPHYEQYF
TRBV29-1	.	TRBJ2-7	TRBD2	TGCAGCGTTGAATTGGCGGGAGGCTACGAGCAGTACTTC	CSVELAGGYEQYF
TRBV6-2/TRBV6-3	.	TRBJ2-5	.	TGTGCCAGCAATTACGGAAGACCTTCCCCAGAGACCCAGTACTTC	CASNYGRPSPETQYF
TRBV27	many	TRBJ2-7	TRBD2	TGTGCCAGCAGTTTCAGAGCGGGAGTGGGTTACGAGCAGTACTTC	CASSFRAGVGYEQYF
TRBV28	many	TRBJ2-7	.	TGTGCCAGCAGTTACCCCCGCGACAGGCTGACCAAGGTGGAGCAGTACTTC	CASSYPRDRLTKVEQYF
TRBV9	.	TRBJ2-3	.	TGTGCCAGCAGCGTCGGGCTTTCCGGGAGCACCACAGATACGCAGTATTTT	CASSVGLSGSTTDTQYF
TRBV7-8	few	TRBJ2-3	TRBD2	TGTGCCAGCAGCTTAGAGCCGGGAGGGATAACAGATACGCAGTATTTT	CASSLEPGGITDTQYF
TRBV9	many	TRBJ2-3	.	TGTGCCAGCAGCGTCACCACAGATACGCAGTATTTT	CASSVTTDTQYF
TRBV9	many	TRBJ2-1	.	TGTGCCAGCAGCGCCCAGGGAGGGGGGCTTGAGCAGTTCTTC	CASSAQGGGLEQFF
TRBV5-1	many	TRBJ2-5	.	TGCGCCAGCAGCTTAGGCGGGGACCGGCGAGAGACCCAGTACTTC	CASSLGGDRRETQYF
TRBV12-3/TRBV12-4	many	TRBJ2-7	TRBD2	TGTGCCAGCAGTTTCTGGGGGGGCTACGAGCAGTACTTC	CASSFWGGYEQYF
TRBV13	medium-sized	TRBJ2-1	.	TGTGCCAGCAGCTTAGTCTACAATGAGCAGTTCTTC	CASSLVYNEQFF
TRBV10-3	.	TRBJ2-7	TRBD1	TGTGCCATAACCCGGGACAGGGAGTTTGGGGGGCAGTACTTC	CAITRDREFGGQYF